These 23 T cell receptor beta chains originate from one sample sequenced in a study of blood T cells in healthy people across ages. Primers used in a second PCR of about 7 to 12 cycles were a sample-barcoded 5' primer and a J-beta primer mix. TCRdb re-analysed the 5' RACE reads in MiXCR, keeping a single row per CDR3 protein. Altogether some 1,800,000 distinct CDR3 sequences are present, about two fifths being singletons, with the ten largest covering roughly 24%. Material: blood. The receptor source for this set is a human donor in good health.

In DNA, the CDR3 is TGTGCCATCAGTGAGTCGATGACAGGGCGAAGATCCGAGCAGTACTTC. The encoded protein is CAISESMTGRRSEQYF. The J gene is TRBJ2-7, the V gene TRBV10-3, with 7 bases lining up with TRBD1. Unmatched junction bases numbered 11, after V lost 0 bases and J lost 6 bases. Per germline, CDR1 ENHRY and CDR2 SYGVKD. This CDR3 spans 16 amino acids.

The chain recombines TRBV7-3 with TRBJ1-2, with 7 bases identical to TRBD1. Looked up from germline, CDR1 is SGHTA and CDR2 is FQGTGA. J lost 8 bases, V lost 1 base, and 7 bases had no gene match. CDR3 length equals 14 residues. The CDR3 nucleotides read TGTGCCAGCAGCTTAAAGGGGGACAGTCAAGGCTACACCTTC. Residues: CASSLKGDSQGYTF.

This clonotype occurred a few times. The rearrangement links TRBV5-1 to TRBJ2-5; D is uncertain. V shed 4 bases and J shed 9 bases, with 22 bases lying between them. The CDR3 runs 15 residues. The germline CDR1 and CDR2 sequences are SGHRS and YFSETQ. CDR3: CASSHTGPDSEAQYF. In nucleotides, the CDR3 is TGCGCCAGCAGCCATACCGGGCCCGATTCGGAAGCCCAGTACTTC.

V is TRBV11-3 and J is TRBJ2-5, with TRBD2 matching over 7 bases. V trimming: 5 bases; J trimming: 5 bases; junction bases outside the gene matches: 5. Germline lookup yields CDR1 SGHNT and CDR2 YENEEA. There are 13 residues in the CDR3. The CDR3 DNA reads TGTGCCAGCAGCCCGACTAGCTGGGAGACCCAGTACTTC. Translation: CASSPTSWETQYF.

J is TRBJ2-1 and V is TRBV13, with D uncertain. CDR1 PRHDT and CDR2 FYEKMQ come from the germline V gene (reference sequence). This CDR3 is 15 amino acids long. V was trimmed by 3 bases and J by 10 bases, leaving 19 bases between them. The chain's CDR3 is CASSFGRTSFREQFF. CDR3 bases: TGTGCCAGCAGCTTCGGTCGGACGTCGTTCCGCGAGCAGTTCTTC.

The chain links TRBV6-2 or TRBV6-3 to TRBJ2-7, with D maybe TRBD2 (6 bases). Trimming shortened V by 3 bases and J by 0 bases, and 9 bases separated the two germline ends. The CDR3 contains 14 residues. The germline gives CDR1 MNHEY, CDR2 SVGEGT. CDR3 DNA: TGTGCCAGCAGTTATGCGGGGATCTCCTACGAGCAGTACTTC. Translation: CASSYAGISYEQYF.

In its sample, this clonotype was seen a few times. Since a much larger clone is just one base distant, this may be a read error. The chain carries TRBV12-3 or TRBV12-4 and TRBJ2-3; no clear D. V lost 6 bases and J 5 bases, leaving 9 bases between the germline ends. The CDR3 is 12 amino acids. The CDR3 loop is CASRFLGDTQYF. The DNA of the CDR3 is TGTGCCAGCAGGTTTTTGGGAGATACGCAGTATTTT.

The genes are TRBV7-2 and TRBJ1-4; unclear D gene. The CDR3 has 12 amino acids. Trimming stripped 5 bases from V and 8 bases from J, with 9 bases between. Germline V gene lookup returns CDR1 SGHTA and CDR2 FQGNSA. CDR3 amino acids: CASSRSREKLFF. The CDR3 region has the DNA TGTGCCAGCAGCCGATCACGGGAAAAACTGTTTTTT.

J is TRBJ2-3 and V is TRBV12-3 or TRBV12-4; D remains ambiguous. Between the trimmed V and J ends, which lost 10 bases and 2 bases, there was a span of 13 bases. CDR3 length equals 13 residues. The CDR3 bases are TGTGCCAACAGCTTCTTCCCCACAGATACGCAGTATTTT. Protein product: CANSFFPTDTQYF.

CDR3 nucleotide sequence: TGTGCCAGCACCAACGAGGCTAACACTGAAGCTTTCTTT. This codes for CASTNEANTEAFF. The V call is TRBV6-6, the J call TRBJ1-1; D remains unclear. The CDR3 covers 13 residues. The V end lost 7 bases, the J end lost 2 bases, and 11 bases lay between the germline ends. Per germline, CDR1 MNHNY and CDR2 SVGAGI (reference sequence).

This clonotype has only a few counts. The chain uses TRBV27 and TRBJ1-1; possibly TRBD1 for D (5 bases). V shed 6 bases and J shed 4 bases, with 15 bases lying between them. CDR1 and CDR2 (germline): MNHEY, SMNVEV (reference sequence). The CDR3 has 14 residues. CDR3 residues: CASRSGGAPTEAFF. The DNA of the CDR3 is TGTGCCAGCAGAAGCGGAGGGGCCCCCACTGAAGCTTTCTTT.

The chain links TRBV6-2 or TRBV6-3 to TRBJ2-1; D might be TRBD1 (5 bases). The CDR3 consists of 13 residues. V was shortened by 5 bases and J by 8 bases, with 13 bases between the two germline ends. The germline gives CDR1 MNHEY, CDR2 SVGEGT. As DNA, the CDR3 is TGTGCCAGCAGTGCTTACAGGATCCATGAGCAGTTCTTC. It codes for CASSAYRIHEQFF.

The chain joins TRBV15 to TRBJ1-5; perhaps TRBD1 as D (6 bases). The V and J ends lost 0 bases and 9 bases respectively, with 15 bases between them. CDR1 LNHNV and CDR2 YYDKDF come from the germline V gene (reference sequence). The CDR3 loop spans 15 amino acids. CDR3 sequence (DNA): TGTGCCACCAGCAGAGATGGACAGACGTACCGGCCCCAGCATTTT. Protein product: CATSRDGQTYRPQHF.

CDR3 residues: CASSLDPGQVNTGELFF. DNA of the CDR3: TGTGCCAGCAGCTTAGACCCGGGACAGGTCAACACCGGGGAGCTGTTTTTT. This chain joins TRBV11-3 and TRBJ2-2, with 8 nucleotides matching TRBD1. V lost 0 bases and J lost 2; bases outside the gene matches: 5. Germline V gene sequence: CDR1 SGHNT, CDR2 YENEEA. The CDR3 runs to 17 residues.

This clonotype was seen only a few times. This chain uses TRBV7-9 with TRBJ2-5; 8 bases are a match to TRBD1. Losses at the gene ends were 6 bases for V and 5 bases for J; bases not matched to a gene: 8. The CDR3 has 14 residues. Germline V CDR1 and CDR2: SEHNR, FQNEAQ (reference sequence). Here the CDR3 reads CASRGAGGLETQYF. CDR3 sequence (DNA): TGTGCCAGCAGAGGGGCAGGGGGCCTCGAGACCCAGTACTTC. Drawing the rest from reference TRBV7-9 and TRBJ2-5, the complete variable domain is DTGVSQNPRHKITKRGQNVTFRCDPISEHNRLYWYRQTLGQGPEFLTYFQNEAQLEKSRLLSDRFSAERPKGSFSTLEIQRTEQGDSAMYLCASRGAGGLETQYFGPGTRLLVL.

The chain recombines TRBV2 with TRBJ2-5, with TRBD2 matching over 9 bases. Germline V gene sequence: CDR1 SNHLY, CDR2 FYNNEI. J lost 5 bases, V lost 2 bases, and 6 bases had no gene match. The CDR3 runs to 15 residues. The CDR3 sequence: CASSERAGGLETQYF. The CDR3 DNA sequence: TGTGCCAGCAGTGAAAGGGCGGGGGGGCTGGAGACCCAGTACTTC.

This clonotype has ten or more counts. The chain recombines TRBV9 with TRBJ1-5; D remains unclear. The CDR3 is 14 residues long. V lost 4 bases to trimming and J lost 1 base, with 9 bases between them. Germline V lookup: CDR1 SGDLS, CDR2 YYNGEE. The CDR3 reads CASSKGASNQPQHF. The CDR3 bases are TGTGCCAGCAGCAAAGGAGCGAGCAATCAGCCCCAGCATTTT.

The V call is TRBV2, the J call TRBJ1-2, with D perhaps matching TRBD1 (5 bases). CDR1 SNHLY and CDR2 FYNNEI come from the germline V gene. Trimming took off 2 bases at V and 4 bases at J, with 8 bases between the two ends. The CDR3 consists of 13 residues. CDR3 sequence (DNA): TGTGCCAGCAGTGAACCAGGGCGCTATGGCTACACCTTC. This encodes CASSEPGRYGYTF.

The CDR3: CASSSRRGLFDEQFF. Here the CDR3 DNA reads TGTGCCAGCAGCTCCCGCAGGGGGCTGTTCGATGAGCAGTTCTTC. The V gene is TRBV13, the J gene TRBJ2-1; 8 positions agree with TRBD1. Germline V lookup: CDR1 PRHDT, CDR2 FYEKMQ (reference sequence). V shed 4 bases and J 8 bases; nucleotides not matched to a gene: 10. The CDR3 sequence is 15 residues long.

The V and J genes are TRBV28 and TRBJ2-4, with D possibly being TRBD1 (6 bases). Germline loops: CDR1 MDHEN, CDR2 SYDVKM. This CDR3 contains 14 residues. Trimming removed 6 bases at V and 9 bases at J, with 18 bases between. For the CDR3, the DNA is TGTGCCAGCAGCTTCACTCGGACAGCCACCATTCAGTACTTC. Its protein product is CASSFTRTATIQYF.

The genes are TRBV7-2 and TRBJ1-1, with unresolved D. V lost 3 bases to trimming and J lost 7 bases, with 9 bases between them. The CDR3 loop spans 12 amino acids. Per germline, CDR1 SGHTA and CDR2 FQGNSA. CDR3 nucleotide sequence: TGTGCCAGCAGCTTCGTACCGGGTGAAGCTTTCTTT. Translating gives CASSFVPGEAFF. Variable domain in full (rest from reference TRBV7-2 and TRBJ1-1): GAGVSQSPSNKVTEKGKDVELRCDPISGHTALYWYRQSLGQGLEFLIYFQGNSAPDKSGLPSDRFSAERTGGSVSTLTIQRTQQEDSAVYLCASSFVPGEAFFGQGTRLTVV.

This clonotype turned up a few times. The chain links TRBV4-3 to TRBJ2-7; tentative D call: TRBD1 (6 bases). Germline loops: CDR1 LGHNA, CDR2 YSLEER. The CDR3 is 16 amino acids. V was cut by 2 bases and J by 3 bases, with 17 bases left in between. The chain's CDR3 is CASSQSGRGILYEQYF. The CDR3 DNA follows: TGCGCCAGCAGCCAATCGGGCAGGGGAATTCTCTACGAGCAGTACTTC.

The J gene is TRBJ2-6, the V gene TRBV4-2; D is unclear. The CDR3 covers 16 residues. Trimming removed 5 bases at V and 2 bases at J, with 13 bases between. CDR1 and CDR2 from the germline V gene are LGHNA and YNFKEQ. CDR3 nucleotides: TGTGCCAGCAGCTCCCCCGCTAGAACTGGGGCCAACGTCCTGACTTTC. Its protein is CASSSPARTGANVLTF.